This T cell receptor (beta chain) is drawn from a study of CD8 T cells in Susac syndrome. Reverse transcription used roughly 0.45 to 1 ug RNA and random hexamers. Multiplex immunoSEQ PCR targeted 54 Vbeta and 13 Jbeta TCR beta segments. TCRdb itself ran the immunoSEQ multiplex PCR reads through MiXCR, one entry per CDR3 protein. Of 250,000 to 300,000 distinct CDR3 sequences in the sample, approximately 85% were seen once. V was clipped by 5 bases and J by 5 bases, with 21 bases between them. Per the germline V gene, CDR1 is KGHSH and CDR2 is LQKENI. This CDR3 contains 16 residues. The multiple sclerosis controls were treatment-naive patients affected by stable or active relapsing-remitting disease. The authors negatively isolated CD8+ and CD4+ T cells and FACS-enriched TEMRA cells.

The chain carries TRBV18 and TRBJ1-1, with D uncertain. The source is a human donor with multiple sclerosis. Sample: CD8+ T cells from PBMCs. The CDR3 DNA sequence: TGTGCCAGCTCAAAAGGTCTAGGCGGGGATGAGACTGAAGCTTTCTTT. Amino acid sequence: CASSKGLGGDETEAFF.